The present entry profiles one T cell receptor beta chain with its context. This sample is drawn from a study of blood T cell repertoires in COVID-19. Study-wide context: COVID-19 samples collected from the United States, Italy and Spain covered acute and convalescent phases.

Under the authors' procedure: The assay estimated nucleated cells by amplifying reference gene primers. Using immunoSEQ multiplex PCR, the repertoire was profiled, and TCRdb retains in-frame clones only, with some absent. V and J calls and clone size are given by that table; D and trimming were obtained from the DNA. The sample yields 200,000 to 250,000 clones, just under 90% seen once. This CDR3 is built from 15 residues. The germline gives CDR1 SGHTA, CDR2 FQGTGA. V lost 6 bases and J lost 4; bases outside the gene matches: 8. This chain links TRBV7-3 with TRBJ2-1, with TRBD2 matching 8 bases. The TCR sequence derives from a young man with COVID-19, enrolled during active disease. The source material was peripheral blood. Here the CDR3 DNA reads TGTGCCAGCAGTTCAGGACTAGCCGAATACAATGAGCAGTTCTTC. Encoded protein: CASSSGLAEYNEQFF. Variable domain in full (rest from reference TRBV7-3 and TRBJ2-1): GAGVSQTPSNKVTEKGKYVELRCDPISGHTALYWYRQSLGQGPEFLIYFQGTGAADDSGLPNDRFFAVRPEGSVSTLKIQRTERGDSAVYLCASSSGLAEYNEQFFGPGTRLTVL.